The 15 T cell receptor beta chains listed next were all sequenced from one sample in a study of post-analysis software for immune sequencing data. Study-level points and caveats: In patients, TRBV5-6, TRBV5-1 and TRBV20-1 belonged to roughly five TRBV segments found more frequently than in controls.

Antigens for these TCRs are unknown. The TCR beta cDNA libraries carried unique molecular identifiers. TCRdb reprocessed the PCR reads with MiXCR, giving one entry per CDR3 protein. The data show about 460,000 distinct CDR3 sequences, less than 45% seen once. What was sequenced was blood. These receptor sequences come from a girl under 18 with multiple sclerosis.

The genes are TRBV7-9 and TRBJ2-3; D remains unclear. The ends were cut back, 4 bases at V and 8 bases at J, with 16 bases in the middle. The CDR3 is 14 amino acids. Germline loops: CDR1 SEHNR, CDR2 FQNEAQ (reference sequence). CDR3 amino acids: CASSSHLGLGTQYF. The CDR3 DNA reads TGTGCCAGCAGCTCCCATCTGGGGTTGGGTACGCAGTATTTT. Full variable domain (rest looked up from reference TRBV7-9 and TRBJ2-3): DTGVSQNPRHKITKRGQNVTFRCDPISEHNRLYWYRQTLGQGPEFLTYFQNEAQLEKSRLLSDRFSAERPKGSFSTLEIQRTEQGDSAMYLCASSSHLGLGTQYFGPGTRLTVL.

The CDR3 nucleotides read TGTGCCAGCAGCTTACGAGGGGGCTTTGACTATGGCTACACCTTC. Protein product: CASSLRGGFDYGYTF. The V and J genes are TRBV7-3 and TRBJ1-2; TRBD1 aligns across 7 bases. V shed 2 bases and J 3 bases; nucleotides not matched to a gene: 6. Germline V lookup: CDR1 SGHTA, CDR2 FQGTGA. CDR3 length equals 15 residues.

The chain uses TRBV20-1 and TRBJ2-7; TRBD2 might be the D (6 bases). The V gene lost 5 bases and the J gene lost 2 bases, with 13 bases spanning the gap. Germline CDR1 and CDR2: DFQATT and SNEGSKA (reference sequence). The CDR3 has 13 residues. The CDR3 region is CSARTSRPYEQYF. The DNA of the CDR3 is TGCAGTGCTCGAACTAGCAGACCCTACGAGCAGTACTTC.

The chain combines TRBV29-1 with TRBJ2-7, with 7 positions matching TRBD2. This CDR3 region has 13 residues. V was pared by 4 bases and J by 4 bases, with 7 bases of the junction left unmatched. Looked up from germline, CDR1 is SQVTM and CDR2 is ANQGSEA. The CDR3 sequence is CSVVAGVWYEQYF. DNA of the CDR3: TGCAGCGTTGTTGCGGGAGTTTGGTACGAGCAGTACTTC.

The rearrangement joins TRBV29-1 to TRBJ2-5; 7 bases are a match to TRBD1. This CDR3 spans 16 amino acids. Germline V gene data show CDR1 as SQVTM and CDR2 as ANQGSEA. With 1 base clipped from V and 2 bases from J, the junction kept 10 bases outside the gene matches. CDR3 protein: CSVEGDKQGQQETQYF. In nucleotides, the CDR3 is TGCAGCGTTGAAGGGGACAAACAGGGACAGCAAGAGACCCAGTACTTC. Full variable domain (rest looked up from reference TRBV29-1 and TRBJ2-5): SAVISQKPSRDICQRGTSLTIQCQVDSQVTMMFWYRQQPGQSLTLIATANQGSEATYESGFVIDKFPISRPNLTFSTLTVSNMSPEDSSIYLCSVEGDKQGQQETQYFGPGTRLLVL.

This clonotype appeared a single time. V usage is TRBV24-1 and J usage is TRBJ2-1; a possible D gene is TRBD2 (6 bases). V was shortened by 4 bases and J by 10 bases, with 19 bases between the two germline ends. Germline loops: CDR1 KGHDR, CDR2 SFDVKD. This CDR3 comprises 15 residues. The CDR3: CATSDGGESGMEQFF. CDR3 sequence (DNA): TGTGCCACCAGTGACGGCGGGGAGTCCGGCATGGAGCAGTTCTTC.

This chain uses TRBV24-1 with TRBJ2-5; 8 bases line up with TRBD1. Judging by the DNA end, TRBJ2-7 fits better; the J call may be wrong. Germline CDR1 KGHDR, CDR2 SFDVKD. CDR3 length: 14 amino acids. CDR3 coding DNA: TGTGCCACCAGTGGGACAGGGACTTTTTACGAGCAGTACTTC. This encodes CATSGTGTFYEQYF.

The chain combines TRBV3-1 with TRBJ2-1, with TRBD2 matching over 12 bases. From germline, CDR1 is LGHDT and CDR2 YNNKEL (reference sequence). Trimming took 5 bases from V and 9 from J; bases not matched to a gene: 5. The CDR3 consists of 14 residues. The CDR3 region has the DNA TGTGCCAGCAGCATTCTAGCGGGAGGGCCTGAGCAGTTCTTC. Residues: CASSILAGGPEQFF.

This clonotype turned up a few times. Compared with germline, one end of the junction differs, possibly owing to a read error. This chain uses TRBV29-1 with TRBJ1-1; D not certain. The length of the CDR3 is 13 residues. Per germline, CDR1 SQVTM and CDR2 ANQGSEA. CDR3 in DNA: TGCAGCGTTGAAACGCTCCTGAACGCTGAAGCTTTCTTT. Residues: CSVETLLNAEAFF. The variable domain in full, completed from reference TRBV29-1 and TRBJ1-1, reads SAVISQKPSRDICQRGTSLTIQCQVDSQVTMMFWYRQQPGQSLTLIATANQGSEATYESGFVIDKFPISRPNLTFSTLTVSNMSPEDSSIYLCSVETLLNAEAFFGQGTRLTVV.

This clonotype has just a few counts. The CDR3 is CASAKGFSYEQYF. The CDR3 nucleotides read TGTGCCAGCGCCAAAGGCTTCTCCTACGAGCAGTACTTC. This chain links TRBV6-5 with TRBJ2-7; D uncertain. Germline values: CDR1 MNHEY, CDR2 SVGAGI. The CDR3 has 13 amino acids. Trimming took 8 bases from V and 0 from J, leaving 11 bases between them.

Only a few counts were recorded for this clonotype. The chain combines TRBV9 with TRBJ2-1, with TRBD2 matching 11 bases. With V trimmed by 0 bases and J by 6 bases, 2 bases remained unmatched. Germline V gene sequence: CDR1 SGDLS, CDR2 YYNGEE. CDR3 size: 15 residues. The CDR3 loop reads CASSVAGLAVNEQFF. The CDR3 region has the DNA TGTGCCAGCAGCGTAGCGGGACTAGCGGTCAATGAGCAGTTCTTC.

V usage is TRBV7-2 and J usage is TRBJ2-1, with a weak D call TRBD2 (5 bases). V was pared by 2 bases and J by 2 bases, with 13 bases between. The CDR3 loop spans 16 amino acids. The germline V gene encodes CDR1 SGHTA and CDR2 FQGNSA. The CDR3 DNA reads as TGTGCCAGCAGCTTATTAACTAGTCTCCCCTACAATGAGCAGTTCTTC. This encodes CASSLLTSLPYNEQFF.

V gene TRBV4-3 combines with J gene TRBJ2-7, with 14 bases aligning to TRBD2. This CDR3 is built from 17 residues. Germline values: CDR1 LGHNA, CDR2 YSLEER. Trimming cost V 3 bases and J 2 bases; bases outside gene matches: 6. In DNA form, the CDR3 reads TGCGCCAGCAGCCAGGGACTAGCGGGAGCCACTCCCTACGAGCAGTACTTC. Protein: CASSQGLAGATPYEQYF.

This clonotype was found a few times. J is TRBJ2-1 and V is TRBV24-1; D unclear. CDR1 is KGHDR, CDR2 SFDVKD, per germline. This CDR3 comprises 11 residues. Trimming stripped 7 bases from V and 7 bases from J, with 7 bases between. As DNA, the CDR3 is TGTGCCACCAGGATGGGAAATGAGCAGTTCTTC. It translates to CATRMGNEQFF.

As DNA, the CDR3 is TGTGCCAGCTCATTACGGACAGGGATGGACGAGCAGTACTTC. It codes for CASSLRTGMDEQYF. The gene calls are TRBV18 and TRBJ2-5, with TRBD1 matching 8 bases. Near its end, the DNA agrees better with TRBJ2-7, so the J call may be wrong. This CDR3 contains 14 residues. Looked up from germline, CDR1 is KGHSH and CDR2 is LQKENI.